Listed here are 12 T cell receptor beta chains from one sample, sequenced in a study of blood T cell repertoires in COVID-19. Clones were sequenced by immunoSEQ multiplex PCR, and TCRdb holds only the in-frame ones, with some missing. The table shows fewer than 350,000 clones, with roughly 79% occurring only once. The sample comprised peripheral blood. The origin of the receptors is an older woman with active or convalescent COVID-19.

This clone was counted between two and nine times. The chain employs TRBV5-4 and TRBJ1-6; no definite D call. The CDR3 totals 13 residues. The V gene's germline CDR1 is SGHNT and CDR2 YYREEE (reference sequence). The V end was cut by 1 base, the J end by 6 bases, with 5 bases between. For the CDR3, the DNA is TGTGCCAGCAGCTTGCCGGGTAATTCACCCCTCCACTTT. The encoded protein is CASSLPGNSPLHF. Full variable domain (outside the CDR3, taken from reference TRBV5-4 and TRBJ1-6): ETGVTQSPTHLIKTRGQQVTLRCSSQSGHNTVSWYQQALGQGPQFIFQYYREEENGRGNFPPRFSGLQFPNYSSELNVNALELDDSALYLCASSLPGNSPLHFGNGTRLTVT.

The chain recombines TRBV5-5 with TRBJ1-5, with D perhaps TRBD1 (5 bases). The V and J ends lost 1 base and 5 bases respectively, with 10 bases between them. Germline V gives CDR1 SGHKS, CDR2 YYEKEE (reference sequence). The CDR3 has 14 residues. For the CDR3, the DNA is TGTGCCAGCAGCTTGTGGACAAGCGATCAGCCCCAGCATTTT. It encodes CASSLWTSDQPQHF.

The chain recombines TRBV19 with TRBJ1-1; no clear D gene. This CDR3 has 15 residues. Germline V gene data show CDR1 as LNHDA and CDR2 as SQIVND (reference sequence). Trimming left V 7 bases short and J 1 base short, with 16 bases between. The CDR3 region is CASIWGEKANTEAFF. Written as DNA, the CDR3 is TGTGCCAGTATATGGGGAGAGAAGGCGAACACTGAAGCTTTCTTT. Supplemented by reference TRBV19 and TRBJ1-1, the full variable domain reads DGGITQSPKYLFRKEGQNVTLSCEQNLNHDAMYWYRQDPGQGLRLIYYSQIVNDFQKGDIAEGYSVSREKKESFPLTVTSAQKNPTAFYLCASIWGEKANTEAFFGQGTRLTVV.

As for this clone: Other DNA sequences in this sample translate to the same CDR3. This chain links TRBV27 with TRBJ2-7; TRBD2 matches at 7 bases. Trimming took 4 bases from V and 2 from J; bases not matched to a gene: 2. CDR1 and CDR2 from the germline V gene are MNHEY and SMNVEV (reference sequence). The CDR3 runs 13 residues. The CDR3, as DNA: TGTGCCAGCAGTTCCGCGGGGGCCTACGAGCAGTACTTC. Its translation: CASSSAGAYEQYF.

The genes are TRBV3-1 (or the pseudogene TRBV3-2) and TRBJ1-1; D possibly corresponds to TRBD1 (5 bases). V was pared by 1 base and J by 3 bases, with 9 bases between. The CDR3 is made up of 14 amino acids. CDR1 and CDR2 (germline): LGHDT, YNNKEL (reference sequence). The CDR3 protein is CASSQVAGYTEAFF. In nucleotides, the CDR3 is TGTGCCAGCAGCCAAGTCGCAGGGTACACTGAAGCTTTCTTT.

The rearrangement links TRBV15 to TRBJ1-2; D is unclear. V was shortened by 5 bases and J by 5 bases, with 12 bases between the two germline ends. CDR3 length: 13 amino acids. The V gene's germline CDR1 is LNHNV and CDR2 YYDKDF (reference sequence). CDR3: CATSADGRYGYTF. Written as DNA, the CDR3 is TGTGCCACCAGCGCCGATGGCCGTTATGGCTACACCTTC.

The CDR3 sequence is CASRPGQGLEKLFF. Written as DNA, the CDR3 is TGTGCCAGCAGACCCGGACAGGGGCTTGAAAAACTGTTTTTT. This chain joins TRBV6-5 and TRBJ1-4; TRBD1 matches 9 bases. This CDR3 has 14 amino acids. The V and J ends lost 6 bases and 7 bases, in that order; junction bases with no gene match: 6. CDR1 MNHEY and CDR2 SVGAGI come from the germline V gene.

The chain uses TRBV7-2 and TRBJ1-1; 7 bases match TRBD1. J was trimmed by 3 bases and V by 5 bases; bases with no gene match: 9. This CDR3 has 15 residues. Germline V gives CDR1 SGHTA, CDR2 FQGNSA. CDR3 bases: TGTGCCAGCAGCGAACCGGGACAGATATACACTGAAGCTTTCTTT. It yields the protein CASSEPGQIYTEAFF. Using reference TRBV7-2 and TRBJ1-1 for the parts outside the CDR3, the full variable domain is GAGVSQSPSNKVTEKGKDVELRCDPISGHTALYWYRQSLGQGLEFLIYFQGNSAPDKSGLPSDRFSAERTGGSVSTLTIQRTQQEDSAVYLCASSEPGQIYTEAFFGQGTRLTVV.

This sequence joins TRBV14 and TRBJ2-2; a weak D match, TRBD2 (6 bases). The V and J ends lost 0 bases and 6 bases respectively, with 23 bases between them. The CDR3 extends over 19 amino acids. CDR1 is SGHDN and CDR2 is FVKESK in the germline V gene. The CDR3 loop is CASSQDSGWRAPIAGELFF. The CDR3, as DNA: TGTGCCAGCAGCCAAGATAGCGGCTGGAGGGCCCCTATCGCCGGGGAGCTGTTTTTT.

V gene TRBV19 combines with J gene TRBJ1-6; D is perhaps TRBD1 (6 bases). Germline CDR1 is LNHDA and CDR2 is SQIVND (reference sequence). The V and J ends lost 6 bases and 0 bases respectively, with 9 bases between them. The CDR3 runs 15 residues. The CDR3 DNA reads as TGTGCCAGTAGGGACAGCAGCTCCTATAATTCACCCCTCCACTTT. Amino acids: CASRDSSSYNSPLHF.

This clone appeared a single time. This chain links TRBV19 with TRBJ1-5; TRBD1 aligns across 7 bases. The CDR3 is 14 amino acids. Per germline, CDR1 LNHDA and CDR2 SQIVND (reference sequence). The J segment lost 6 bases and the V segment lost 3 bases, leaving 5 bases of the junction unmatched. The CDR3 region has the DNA TGTGCCAGTAGTATCTTGGGACAGTCTCAGCCCCAGCATTTT. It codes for CASSILGQSQPQHF.

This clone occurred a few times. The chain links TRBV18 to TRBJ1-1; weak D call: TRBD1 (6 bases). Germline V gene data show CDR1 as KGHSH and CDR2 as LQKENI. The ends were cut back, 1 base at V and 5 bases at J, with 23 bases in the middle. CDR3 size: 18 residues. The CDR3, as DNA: TGTGCCAGCTCACCACAGCTCAGGGGTACGCAGCATCCAACTGAAGCTTTCTTT. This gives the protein CASSPQLRGTQHPTEAFF.